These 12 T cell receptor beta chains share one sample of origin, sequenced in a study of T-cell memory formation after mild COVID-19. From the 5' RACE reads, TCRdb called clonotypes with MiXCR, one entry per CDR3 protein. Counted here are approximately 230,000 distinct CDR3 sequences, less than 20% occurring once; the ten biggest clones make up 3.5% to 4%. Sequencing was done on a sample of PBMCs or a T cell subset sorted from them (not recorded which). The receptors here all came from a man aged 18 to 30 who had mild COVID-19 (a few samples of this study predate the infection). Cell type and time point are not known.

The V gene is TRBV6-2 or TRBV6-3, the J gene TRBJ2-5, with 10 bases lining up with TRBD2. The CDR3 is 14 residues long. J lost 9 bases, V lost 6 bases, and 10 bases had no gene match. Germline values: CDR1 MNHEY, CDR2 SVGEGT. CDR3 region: CASRLAGSLPAQYF. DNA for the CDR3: TGTGCCAGCAGACTAGCGGGGTCCCTTCCGGCCCAGTACTTC.

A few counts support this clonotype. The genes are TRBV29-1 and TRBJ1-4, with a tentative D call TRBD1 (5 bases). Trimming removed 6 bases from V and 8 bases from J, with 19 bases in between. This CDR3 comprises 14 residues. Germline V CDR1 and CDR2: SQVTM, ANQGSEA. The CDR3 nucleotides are TGCAGCGTGCGGCAGGGCAGTCGAGGGGAAAAACTGTTTTTT. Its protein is CSVRQGSRGEKLFF.

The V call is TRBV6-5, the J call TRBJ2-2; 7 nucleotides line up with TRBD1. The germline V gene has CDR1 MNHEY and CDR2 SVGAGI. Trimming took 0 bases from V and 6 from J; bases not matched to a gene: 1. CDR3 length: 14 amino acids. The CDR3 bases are TGTGCCAGCAGTTACTCACAGGGGTCCGGGGAGCTGTTTTTT. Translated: CASSYSQGSGELFF.

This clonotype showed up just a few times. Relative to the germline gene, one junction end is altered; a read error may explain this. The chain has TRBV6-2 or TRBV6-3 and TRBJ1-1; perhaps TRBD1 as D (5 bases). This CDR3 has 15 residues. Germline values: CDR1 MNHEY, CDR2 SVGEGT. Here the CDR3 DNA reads TGCGCCAGCAGTTACGGGGGGTCCCCGACACCTGAAGCTTTCTTT. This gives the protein CASSYGGSPTPEAFF.

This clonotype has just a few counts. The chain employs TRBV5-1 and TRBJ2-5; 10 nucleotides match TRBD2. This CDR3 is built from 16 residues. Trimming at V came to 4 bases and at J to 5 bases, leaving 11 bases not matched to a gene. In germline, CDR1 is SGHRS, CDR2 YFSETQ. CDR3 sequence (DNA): TGCGCCAGCAGCCAGAAGACTAGCGGGTCAGTCGAGACCCAGTACTTC. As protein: CASSQKTSGSVETQYF.

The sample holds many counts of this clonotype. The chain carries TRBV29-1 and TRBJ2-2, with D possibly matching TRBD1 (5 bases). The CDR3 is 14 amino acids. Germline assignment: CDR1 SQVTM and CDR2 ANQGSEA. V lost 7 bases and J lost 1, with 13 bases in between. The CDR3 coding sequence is TGCAGCGCCGGTGGGGCCTTGAACACCGGGGAGCTGTTTTTT. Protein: CSAGGALNTGELFF.

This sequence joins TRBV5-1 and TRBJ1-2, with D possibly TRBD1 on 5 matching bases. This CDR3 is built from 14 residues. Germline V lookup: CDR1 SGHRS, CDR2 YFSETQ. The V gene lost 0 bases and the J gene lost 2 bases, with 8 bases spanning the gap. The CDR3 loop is CASSLGQLNYGYTF. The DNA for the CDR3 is TGCGCCAGCAGCTTGGGACAGCTAAACTATGGCTACACCTTC.

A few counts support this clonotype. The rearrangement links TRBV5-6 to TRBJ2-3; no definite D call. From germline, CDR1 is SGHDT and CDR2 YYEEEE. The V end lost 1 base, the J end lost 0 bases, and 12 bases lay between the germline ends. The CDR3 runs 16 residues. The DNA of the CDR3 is TGTGCCAGCAGCTTGCTCTCCGGAACTAGCACAGATACGCAGTATTTT. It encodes CASSLLSGTSTDTQYF.

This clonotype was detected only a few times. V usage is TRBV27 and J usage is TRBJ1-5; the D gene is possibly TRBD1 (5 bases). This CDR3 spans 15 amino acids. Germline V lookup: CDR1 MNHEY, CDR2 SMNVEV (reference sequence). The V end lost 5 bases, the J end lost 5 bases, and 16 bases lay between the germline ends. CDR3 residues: CASSPLDTFYQPQHF. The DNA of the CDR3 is TGTGCCAGCAGTCCCCTGGACACGTTTTATCAGCCCCAGCATTTT.

Here the CDR3 reads CSAGPPGAYGYTF. CDR3 bases: TGCAGTGCTGGTCCTCCAGGGGCCTATGGCTACACCTTC. This sequence joins TRBV20-1 and TRBJ1-2; D may be TRBD1 (6 bases). V was trimmed by 5 bases and J by 4 bases, leaving 14 bases between them. Germline-derived CDR1 and CDR2 are DFQATT and SNEGSKA (reference sequence). This CDR3 is 13 amino acids long.

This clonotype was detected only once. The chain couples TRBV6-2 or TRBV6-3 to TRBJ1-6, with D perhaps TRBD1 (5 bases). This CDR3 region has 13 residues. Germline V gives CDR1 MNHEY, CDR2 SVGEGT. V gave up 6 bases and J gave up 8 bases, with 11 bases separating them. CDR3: CASRRGRDSPLHF. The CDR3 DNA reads TGTGCCAGCAGACGGGGCAGAGATTCACCCCTCCACTTT.

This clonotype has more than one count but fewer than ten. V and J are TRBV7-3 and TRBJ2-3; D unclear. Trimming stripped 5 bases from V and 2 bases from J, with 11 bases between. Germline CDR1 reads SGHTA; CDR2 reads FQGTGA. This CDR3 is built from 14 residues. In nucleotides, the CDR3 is TGTGCCAGCAGCCCCCACGAGGCCACAGATACGCAGTATTTT. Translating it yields CASSPHEATDTQYF.